A single sample gave rise to the 3 T cell receptor beta chains below, sequenced in a study of shared clonotypes between healthy human individuals. The method was immunoSEQ multiplex PCR; TCRdb's version includes in-frame clones alone and lacks a portion of them. The sample holds millions of clones; about 92% are singletons and the top ten take more than 0.12%. The sample was naive CD4+ T cells sorted from blood. Regarding subset: CD45RA+ positively selected. These receptors all stem from a young man in good health.

CDR3 loop: CASNRPGISTDTQYF. As DNA, the CDR3 is TGTGCCAGCAACCGCCCAGGAATTAGCACAGATACGCAGTATTTT. The chain is built from TRBV7-9 and TRBJ2-3, with D unclear. CDR1 and CDR2 from the germline V gene are SEHNR and FQNEAQ (reference sequence). The CDR3 consists of 15 residues. Between the trimmed V and J ends, which lost 7 bases and 0 bases, there was a span of 14 bases.

V gene TRBV7-8 combines with J gene TRBJ2-7; 7 bases agree with TRBD1. V was clipped by 6 bases and J by 5 bases; unmatched bases: 7. The CDR3 contains 13 residues. CDR1 is SGHVS and CDR2 is FQNEAQ in the germline V gene. The CDR3 loop reads CASRKTGRHEQYF. The CDR3 nucleotides are TGTGCCAGCAGGAAGACAGGGCGCCACGAGCAGTACTTC.

The rearrangement links TRBV18 to TRBJ2-3; 8 positions agree with TRBD2. Germline assignment: CDR1 KGHSH and CDR2 LQKENI. The CDR3 totals 14 residues. Trimming removed 3 bases from V and 2 bases from J; junction bases left unmatched: 1. DNA for the CDR3: TGTGCCAGCTCACCTAGCGGGAACACAGATACGCAGTATTTT. This translates into CASSPSGNTDTQYF.